The next 16 T cell receptor beta chains were all read from a single sample in a study of T cells in Graves' hyperthyroidism and ophthalmopathy. Amplified TCR beta CDR3 regions came from RNA transcripts. The TCR CDR3 was amplified in a first-round RT-PCR using the HTBI primer set. TCRdb ran MiXCR on the multiplex PCR reads and lists one entry per CDR3 protein. Altogether 650,000 to 750,000 distinct CDR3 sequences are present, approximately 15% being singletons, with the ten largest covering around 9.6%. The sequenced material came from blood. Receptors were obtained from a young woman with Graves' hyperthyroidism.

This clonotype was seen repeatedly, ten times or more. The V and J genes are TRBV11-2 and TRBJ2-7; D remains ambiguous. V was clipped by 1 base and J by 5 bases, with 12 bases between them. There are 14 residues in the CDR3. Germline loops: CDR1 SGHAT, CDR2 FQNNGV. This CDR3 is CASSLVGNINEQYF. CDR3 DNA sequence: TGTGCCAGCAGCTTAGTAGGAAATATCAACGAGCAGTACTTC. The variable domain in full, with the rest retrieved from reference TRBV11-2 and TRBJ2-7, is EAGVAQSPRYKIIEKRQSVAFWCNPISGHATLYWYQQILGQGPKLLIQFQNNGVVDDSQLPKDRFSAERLKGVDSTLKIQPAKLEDSAVYLCASSLVGNINEQYFGPGTRLTVT.

In its sample, this clonotype was seen many times. This CDR3 is CASSPSAYSYEQYF. The CDR3 DNA sequence: TGTGCCAGCAGTCCTAGCGCCTACTCCTACGAGCAGTACTTC. The chain uses TRBV27 and TRBJ2-7, with a tentative D call TRBD2 (6 bases). The length of the CDR3 is 14 residues. Germline V gene sequence: CDR1 MNHEY, CDR2 SMNVEV (reference sequence). Trimming stripped 5 bases from V and 0 bases from J, with 11 bases between.

This CDR3 reads CASTPGGTLSFPYEQYF. The DNA of the CDR3 is TGTGCCAGCACTCCGGGGGGGACACTCTCATTCCCCTACGAGCAGTACTTC. The rearrangement uses TRBV12-3 or TRBV12-4 and TRBJ2-7; 8 bases are shared with TRBD2. With 7 bases clipped from V and 2 bases from J, the junction kept 16 bases outside the gene matches. The CDR3 contains 17 residues.

This clonotype showed up many times. V is TRBV5-5 and J is TRBJ1-1; maybe TRBD1 (5 bases). CDR3 length equals 14 residues. CDR1 SGHKS and CDR2 YYEKEE come from the germline V gene (reference sequence). V was cut by 0 bases and J by 1 base, with 7 bases left in between. CDR3 protein: CASSLAGQNTEAFF. The CDR3 DNA follows: TGTGCCAGCAGCTTGGCTGGACAGAACACTGAAGCTTTCTTT.

This clonotype was seen a few times. V usage is TRBV7-2 and J usage is TRBJ2-6; either TRBD1 or TRBD2 may supply D (5 bases each). From germline, CDR1 is SGHTA and CDR2 FQGNSA. This CDR3 region has 16 residues. The V end lost 6 bases, the J end lost 0 bases, and 12 bases lay between the germline ends. CDR3: CASRIPGRSGANVLTF. CDR3 bases: TGTGCCAGCAGGATTCCGGGGCGCTCTGGGGCCAACGTCCTGACTTTC. The full variable domain, rest sourced from reference TRBV7-2 and TRBJ2-6, is GAGVSQSPSNKVTEKGKDVELRCDPISGHTALYWYRQSLGQGLEFLIYFQGNSAPDKSGLPSDRFSAERTGGSVSTLTIQRTQQEDSAVYLCASRIPGRSGANVLTFGAGSRLTVL.

This clonotype was counted many times. The CDR3 sequence is CSASSDDGPGKAFF. The CDR3 bases are TGCAGTGCCTCCTCAGATGACGGACCAGGGAAAGCTTTCTTT. V is TRBV20-1 and J is TRBJ1-1; D is possibly TRBD1 (5 bases). From germline, CDR1 is DFQATT and CDR2 SNEGSKA (reference sequence). V lost 6 bases and J lost 9, with 23 bases in between. The CDR3 sequence is 14 residues long.

This clonotype was observed once. This may be a read error: a much more frequent sequence differs by one nucleotide. CDR3 residues: CVSSRDGGGETQYF. The CDR3 nucleotides read TGTGTCAGCAGCCGCGACGGGGGAGGGGAGACCCAGTACTTC. The chain carries TRBV7-2 and TRBJ2-5, with 7 bases identical to TRBD2. The germline CDR1 and CDR2 sequences are SGHTA and FQGNSA. This CDR3 contains 14 residues. Full variable domain (rest looked up from reference TRBV7-2 and TRBJ2-5): GAGVSQSPSNKVTEKGKDVELRCDPISGHTALYWYRQSLGQGLEFLIYFQGNSAPDKSGLPSDRFSAERTGGSVSTLTIQRTQQEDSAVYLCVSSRDGGGETQYFGPGTRLLVL.

On this clonotype itself: Since a much larger clone is just one base distant, this may be a read error. This rearrangement joins TRBV11-2 to TRBJ2-7, with D maybe TRBD2 (6 bases). From germline, CDR1 is SGHAT and CDR2 FQNNGV. The CDR3 runs to 13 residues. The CDR3 is CAGRRLGTYEQYF. Here the CDR3 DNA reads TGTGCCGGCAGAAGACTAGGGACCTACGAGCAGTACTTC.

J is TRBJ2-1 and V is TRBV4-3; 8 positions match TRBD2. The CDR3 totals 17 residues. The germline gives CDR1 LGHNA, CDR2 YSLEER. Losses at the gene ends were 0 bases for V and 4 bases for J; bases not matched to a gene: 8. The CDR3, as DNA: TGCGCCAGCAGCCAAGATTGGGGCGGGAGGAAATACAATGAGCAGTTCTTC. Encoded protein: CASSQDWGGRKYNEQFF.

This clonotype was seen many times. V usage is TRBV5-1 and J usage is TRBJ2-1; 12 positions agree with TRBD2. The germline V gene has CDR1 SGHRS and CDR2 YFSETQ. There are 15 residues in the CDR3. J was trimmed by 6 bases and V by 3 bases; bases with no gene match: 4. CDR3 nucleotide sequence: TGCGCCAGCAGCTCCCTAGCGGGAGGGCCCAATGAGCAGTTCTTC. Protein: CASSSLAGGPNEQFF.

This clonotype has a count of ten or more. J is TRBJ2-7 and V is TRBV2; the D is unclear. The CDR3 spans 11 residues. Looked up from germline, CDR1 is SNHLY and CDR2 is FYNNEI. V lost 7 bases and J lost 2, with 6 bases in between. In nucleotides, the CDR3 is TGTGCCAGCATCCTAGCCTACGAGCAGTACTTC. It is translated as CASILAYEQYF.

This rearrangement joins TRBV5-1 to TRBJ2-5, with 8 bases that match TRBD2. V gave up 0 bases and J gave up 2 bases; unmatched junction bases: 6. Germline CDR1 SGHRS, CDR2 YFSETQ. CDR3 length equals 16 residues. The CDR3 nucleotides read TGCGCCAGCAGCTTGGGTTTCACTAGCGGACAAGAGACCCAGTACTTC. Protein sequence: CASSLGFTSGQETQYF.

In this sample, this clonotype turned up a few times. The rearrangement links TRBV7-2 to TRBJ1-1; no reliable D call. The V end lost 5 bases, the J end lost 2 bases, and 15 bases lay between the germline ends. CDR1 is SGHTA and CDR2 is FQGNSA in the germline V gene. The CDR3 is 15 amino acids. The DNA for the CDR3 is TGTGCCAGCAGCCTTAAAATCACATTTAACACTGAAGCTTTCTTT. Protein sequence: CASSLKITFNTEAFF.

Many counts were recorded for this clonotype. The chain carries TRBV18 and TRBJ1-1; D unclear. Trimming removed 3 bases from V and 0 bases from J, with 11 bases in between. The germline CDR1 and CDR2 sequences are KGHSH and LQKENI. The length of the CDR3 is 15 residues. CDR3 protein: CASSPDGVMNTEAFF. The CDR3 DNA sequence: TGTGCCAGCTCACCGGATGGGGTGATGAACACTGAAGCTTTCTTT.

The sample holds many counts of this clonotype. This rearrangement joins TRBV6-5 to TRBJ1-2, with D unresolved. Germline V gene data show CDR1 as MNHEY and CDR2 as SVGAGI. The V end was cut by 0 bases, the J end by 0 bases, with 5 bases between. CDR3 size: 14 residues. The CDR3 spells CASSYSSTNYGYTF. For the CDR3, the DNA is TGTGCCAGCAGTTACTCGAGCACTAACTATGGCTACACCTTC.

The table lists this clonotype with many counts. The chain joins TRBV7-9 to TRBJ2-3; D not certain. The CDR3 sequence is 15 residues long. Germline values: CDR1 SEHNR, CDR2 FQNEAQ (reference sequence). The V gene lost 5 bases and the J gene lost 4 bases, with 16 bases spanning the gap. DNA of the CDR3: TGTGCCAGCAGCCGGACCCGGGCAGGTGCAGATACGCAGTATTTT. Protein product: CASSRTRAGADTQYF.